The 25 T cell receptor beta chains in this list originate from one sample, sequenced in a study of T cell responses to AZD1222 COVID-19 vaccine. Sequenced by immunoSEQ multiplex PCR; TCRdb stores in-frame clones only, minus some. This sample has 95,000 to 100,000 clones, with around 90% found just once. Material: peripheral blood, obtained on day 0 of AZD1222 vaccination. The source of these receptors is an adult in good health.

The rearrangement uses TRBV2 and TRBJ1-1; TRBD1 agrees at 8 bases. The CDR3 is 14 residues long. V lost 4 bases and J lost 6; bases outside the gene matches: 7. Germline lookup yields CDR1 SNHLY and CDR2 FYNNEI. As DNA, the CDR3 is TGTGCCAGCAGTGTCCCCCGGACAGGGCCTGAAGCTTTCTTT. This gives the protein CASSVPRTGPEAFF.

The chain carries TRBV27 and TRBJ2-1, with 8 bases lining up with TRBD1. Germline CDR1 is MNHEY and CDR2 is SMNVEV (reference sequence). J lost 9 bases, V lost 5 bases, and 6 bases had no gene match. This CDR3 contains 13 residues. The CDR3 protein is CASSGDTGGEQFF. In nucleotides, the CDR3 is TGTGCCAGCAGTGGGGACACAGGGGGTGAGCAGTTCTTC.

The chain employs TRBV19 and TRBJ2-7; D is unresolved. Trimming cost V 8 bases and J 2 bases, with 7 bases left between them. CDR1 LNHDA and CDR2 SQIVND come from the germline V gene (reference sequence). There are 11 residues in the CDR3. Here the CDR3 reads CASGPAYEQYF. The CDR3 bases are TGTGCCAGTGGCCCAGCCTACGAGCAGTACTTC.

The V and J genes are TRBV11-3 and TRBJ1-1; no reliable D call. The CDR3 extends over 13 amino acids. Germline CDR1 and CDR2: SGHNT and YENEEA. The V gene lost 6 bases and the J gene lost 6 bases, with 14 bases spanning the gap. CDR3: CASSFSAVSEAFF. In nucleotides, the CDR3 is TGTGCCAGCAGTTTCTCAGCTGTCTCTGAAGCTTTCTTT.

The rearrangement links TRBV5-4 to TRBJ2-7; D is possibly TRBD2 (5 bases). Germline V gives CDR1 SGHNT, CDR2 YYREEE (reference sequence). V was trimmed by 3 bases and J by 1 base, leaving 14 bases between them. This CDR3 contains 15 residues. CDR3 bases: TGTGCCAGCAGCTCCGGGAAAGCGGTGTCCTACGAGCAGTACTTC. It encodes CASSSGKAVSYEQYF. The full variable domain, completed using reference TRBV5-4 and TRBJ2-7, is ETGVTQSPTHLIKTRGQQVTLRCSSQSGHNTVSWYQQALGQGPQFIFQYYREEENGRGNFPPRFSGLQFPNYSSELNVNALELDDSALYLCASSSGKAVSYEQYFGPGTRLTVT.

The chain has TRBV19 and TRBJ1-4; D is possibly TRBD1 (6 bases). This CDR3 is built from 14 residues. V gave up 6 bases and J gave up 6 bases, with 14 bases separating them. Looked up from germline, CDR1 is LNHDA and CDR2 is SQIVND (reference sequence). CDR3 in amino acids: CASSAQGRDEKLFF. CDR3 bases: TGTGCCAGTAGCGCCCAGGGGAGAGATGAAAAACTGTTTTTT.

This sequence joins TRBV4-1 and TRBJ1-4; TRBD1 matches at 8 bases. Per germline, CDR1 MGHRA and CDR2 YSYEKL. This CDR3 spans 17 amino acids. V was pared by 3 bases and J by 2 bases, with 8 bases of the junction left unmatched. The CDR3 DNA follows: TGCGCCAGCAGCCAGCTTGACAGGGGATCGACTAATGAAAAACTGTTTTTT. Amino acids: CASSQLDRGSTNEKLFF.

The chain carries TRBV15 and TRBJ2-7; TRBD1 matches at 10 bases. CDR3 length: 14 amino acids. V dropped 5 bases and J dropped 6; count of bases not matched to a gene: 7. Germline V gene data show CDR1 as LNHNV and CDR2 as YYDKDF (reference sequence). The CDR3 nucleotides are TGTGCCACCAGCCCGACAGGGGGCCAGTTCGAGCAGTACTTC. It is translated as CATSPTGGQFEQYF. The variable domain in full, with the rest retrieved from reference TRBV15 and TRBJ2-7, is DAMVIQNPRYQVTQFGKPVTLSCSQTLNHNVMYWYQQKSSQAPKLLFHYYDKDFNNEADTPDNFQSRRPNTSFCFLDIRSPGLGDTAMYLCATSPTGGQFEQYFGPGTRLTVT.

This chain connects TRBV7-9 to TRBJ2-5; D is possibly TRBD1 (5 bases). Between the trimmed V and J ends, which lost 5 bases and 5 bases, there was a span of 21 bases. Germline assignment: CDR1 SEHNR and CDR2 FQNEAQ (reference sequence). CDR3 length: 16 residues. The chain's CDR3 is CASSLMATVKGETQYF. DNA of the CDR3: TGTGCCAGCAGCCTAATGGCGACAGTCAAAGGCGAGACCCAGTACTTC.

The chain recombines TRBV30 with TRBJ2-3; TRBD1 might be the D (5 bases). V lost 2 bases to trimming and J lost 3 bases, with 12 bases between them. Germline CDR1 reads GTSNPN; CDR2 reads SVGIG (reference sequence). There are 14 residues in the CDR3. The CDR3 protein is CAWSPGHGTDTQYF. The CDR3 region has the DNA TGTGCCTGGAGTCCCGGACACGGGACAGATACGCAGTATTTT. The full variable domain, in which reference TRBV30 and TRBJ2-3 provide the parts outside the CDR3, is SQTIHQWPATLVQPVGSPLSLECTVEGTSNPNLYWYRQAAGRGLQLLFYSVGIGQISSEVPQNLSASRPQDRQFILSSKKLLLSDSGFYLCAWSPGHGTDTQYFGPGTRLTVL.

The rearrangement links TRBV29-1 to TRBJ1-1, with TRBD1 matching 7 bases. V dropped 7 bases and J dropped 1; count of bases not matched to a gene: 6. Germline assignment: CDR1 SQVTM and CDR2 ANQGSEA. The CDR3 sequence is 13 residues long. DNA of the CDR3: TGCAGCGCTTCCGGGACAGCGAACACTGAAGCTTTCTTT. Translating it yields CSASGTANTEAFF.

The chain combines TRBV7-9 with TRBJ2-7, with 13 bases identical to TRBD2. Germline assignment: CDR1 SEHNR and CDR2 FQNEAQ (reference sequence). V gave up 2 bases and J gave up 4 bases; unmatched junction bases: 11. The length of the CDR3 is 18 residues. CDR3 in DNA: TGTGCCAGCAGCTTAATTGGACTAGCGGGAGACCGGGGGTACGAGCAGTACTTC. It encodes CASSLIGLAGDRGYEQYF.

On this clone itself: Other DNA sequences in this specimen translate into the identical CDR3. The V call is TRBV30, the J call TRBJ1-3, with TRBD1 as a possible D gene (6 bases). From germline, CDR1 is GTSNPN and CDR2 SVGIG (reference sequence). This CDR3 spans 15 amino acids. V was cut by 0 bases and J by 1 base, with 10 bases left in between. CDR3: CAWSVGGGSGNTIYF. DNA of the CDR3: TGTGCCTGGAGTGTAGGGGGGGGATCTGGAAACACCATATATTTT.

The CDR3 bases are TGTGCCAGCAGCGAGGTGGGCCCACTGAACACTGAAGCTTTCTTT. Translation gives CASSEVGPLNTEAFF. V and J are TRBV9 and TRBJ1-1, with D uncertain. CDR3 length: 15 residues. Germline lookup yields CDR1 SGDLS and CDR2 YYNGEE. V dropped 3 bases and J dropped 0 bases, with 12 bases sitting between them. Looking up the rest from reference TRBV9 and TRBJ1-1 gives the full variable domain: DSGVTQTPKHLITATGQRVTLRCSPRSGDLSVYWYQQSLDQGLQFLIQYYNGEERAKGNILERFSAQQFPDLHSELNLSSLELGDSALYFCASSEVGPLNTEAFFGQGTRLTVV.

The chain employs TRBV6-5 and TRBJ1-2; 8 nucleotides agree with TRBD1. The CDR3 is made up of 15 amino acids. Germline V gene sequence: CDR1 MNHEY, CDR2 SVGAGI. With V trimmed by 8 bases and J by 4 bases, 12 bases remained unmatched. The CDR3 region is CASSPVSGGGYGYTF. CDR3 DNA sequence: TGTGCCAGCTCTCCGGTGTCAGGGGGCGGCTATGGCTACACCTTC.

The chain carries TRBV6-1 and TRBJ1-2; D perhaps matches TRBD1 (5 bases). Germline V gene data show CDR1 as MNHNS and CDR2 as SASEGT. The CDR3 sequence is 15 residues long. V lost 0 bases, J lost 10 bases, and 18 bases lay in between. The CDR3 DNA follows: TGTGCCAGCAGTGAAGCTACCGGGACCGCAAAGGCCTACACCTTC. It yields the protein CASSEATGTAKAYTF.

This chain joins TRBV28 and TRBJ2-1, with a possible D match to TRBD2 (5 bases). Trimming cost V 3 bases and J 2 bases, with 11 bases left between them. This CDR3 is built from 15 residues. Germline V CDR1 and CDR2: MDHEN, SYDVKM. DNA of the CDR3: TGTGCCAGCAGTTTCGGTGGGAGTACCTACAATGAGCAGTTCTTC. As protein: CASSFGGSTYNEQFF.

The chain recombines TRBV15 with TRBJ1-2; D is possibly TRBD1 (6 bases). The germline CDR1 and CDR2 sequences are LNHNV and YYDKDF (reference sequence). The CDR3 runs to 16 residues. The germline V and J ends were trimmed by 5 bases and 3 bases, with 19 bases remaining between them. CDR3 sequence (DNA): TGTGCCACCAGCCCCGTGGGGGGCCGAGTTGACTATGGCTACACCTTC. This codes for CATSPVGGRVDYGYTF. The whole variable domain, filled in from reference TRBV15 and TRBJ1-2, reads DAMVIQNPRYQVTQFGKPVTLSCSQTLNHNVMYWYQQKSSQAPKLLFHYYDKDFNNEADTPDNFQSRRPNTSFCFLDIRSPGLGDTAMYLCATSPVGGRVDYGYTFGSGTRLTVV.

V gene TRBV5-6 combines with J gene TRBJ1-4; D gene uncertain. Germline CDR1 SGHDT, CDR2 YYEEEE. The CDR3 spans 15 residues. Trimming pared 0 bases from V and 5 bases from J, leaving 11 bases between. The CDR3: CASSLVARLNEKLFF. DNA for the CDR3: TGTGCCAGCAGCTTGGTTGCTAGGCTCAATGAAAAACTGTTTTTT. The full variable domain, completed using reference TRBV5-6 and TRBJ1-4, is DAGVTQSPTHLIKTRGQQVTLRCSPKSGHDTVSWYQQALGQGPQFIFQYYEEEERQRGNFPDRFSGHQFPNYSSELNVNALLLGDSALYLCASSLVARLNEKLFFGSGTQLSVL.

The CDR3 reads CASSPAGGPGNEQFF. The CDR3 DNA is TGCGCCAGCAGCCCCGCGGGGGGGCCAGGCAATGAGCAGTTCTTC. The gene calls are TRBV5-1 and TRBJ2-1, with 9 nucleotides matching TRBD2. The CDR3 covers 15 residues. With 4 bases clipped from V and 6 bases from J, the junction kept 8 bases outside the gene matches. Per the germline V gene, CDR1 is SGHRS and CDR2 is YFSETQ.

The chain uses TRBV14 and TRBJ1-1, with a tentative D call TRBD1 (6 bases). CDR1 is SGHDN and CDR2 is FVKESK in the germline V gene. V was shortened by 7 bases and J by 4 bases, with 13 bases between the two germline ends. The CDR3 is 13 amino acids. This chain's CDR3 is CASNRARGTEAFF. CDR3 sequence (DNA): TGTGCCAGCAACAGGGCCCGAGGCACTGAAGCTTTCTTT.

The CDR3 nucleotides are TGTGCCAGCATGGGCAGGGTCACTGAAGCTTTCTTT. Encoded protein: CASMGRVTEAFF. This chain joins TRBV6-5 and TRBJ1-1; TRBD1 might be the D (5 bases). Per the germline V gene, CDR1 is MNHEY and CDR2 is SVGAGI. V was trimmed by 7 bases and J by 4 bases, leaving 10 bases between them. This CDR3 region has 12 residues.

The chain employs TRBV3-1 (or the pseudogene TRBV3-2) and TRBJ1-6; TRBD1 agrees at 12 bases. The CDR3 has 16 residues. J gave up 7 bases and V 4 bases, and 5 bases lay outside the gene matches. Germline V CDR1 and CDR2: LGHDT, YNNKEL (reference sequence). CDR3 nucleotide sequence: TGTGCCAGCAGCCGGGGACAGGGGGCGAAGAATTCACCCCTCCACTTT. This gives the protein CASSRGQGAKNSPLHF.

Only a few counts were recorded for this clone. The chain employs TRBV11-2 and TRBJ1-1; TRBD1 matches at 8 bases. V lost 5 bases, J lost 7 bases, and 6 bases stayed unmatched. This CDR3 contains 13 residues. Germline loops: CDR1 SGHAT, CDR2 FQNNGV. The CDR3 reads CASSQDRGGEAFF. DNA for the CDR3: TGTGCCAGCAGCCAAGACAGGGGCGGTGAAGCTTTCTTT. The whole variable domain, filled in from reference TRBV11-2 and TRBJ1-1, reads EAGVAQSPRYKIIEKRQSVAFWCNPISGHATLYWYQQILGQGPKLLIQFQNNGVVDDSQLPKDRFSAERLKGVDSTLKIQPAKLEDSAVYLCASSQDRGGEAFFGQGTRLTVV.

The chain recombines TRBV19 with TRBJ1-2; D is possibly TRBD1 (5 bases). Trimming stripped 3 bases from V and 2 bases from J, with 10 bases between. This CDR3 comprises 14 residues. The germline V gene has CDR1 LNHDA and CDR2 SQIVND (reference sequence). The DNA of the CDR3 is TGTGCCAGTAGTATTAACAGGCTAAACTATGGCTACACCTTC. It yields the protein CASSINRLNYGYTF. The complete variable domain, with remaining parts taken from reference TRBV19 and TRBJ1-2, reads DGGITQSPKYLFRKEGQNVTLSCEQNLNHDAMYWYRQDPGQGLRLIYYSQIVNDFQKGDIAEGYSVSREKKESFPLTVTSAQKNPTAFYLCASSINRLNYGYTFGSGTRLTVV.